This T cell receptor (beta chain) was captured in a study of shared clonotypes between healthy human individuals. Donors were healthy HIV-negative adults without recently reported acute infections or vaccinations. The data were produced by immunoSEQ multiplex PCR, yet TCRdb's version contains in-frame clones alone and is incomplete. The sample lists about 320,000 clones, around 86% occurring once. Study findings and constraints: Despite large depth, rarefaction showed incomplete sorted-subset sequencing. Among non-shared clonotypes, generation probabilities were lower than among those shared by all four donors.

On this clone itself: The antigen is undetermined.

With 1 base removed from V and 2 bases from J, the gap between germline ends came to 12 bases. Germline V lookup: CDR1 MGHRA, CDR2 YSYEKL. The length of the CDR3 is 15 residues. The source is a man aged 18 to 29 in good health. The sample comprised memory CD8+ T cells sorted from blood. Subset specified: CD45RO+ cells pooled with CCR7-negative TemRA cells. The gene calls are TRBV4-1 and TRBJ2-7; D unresolved. CDR3 sequence (DNA): TGCGCCAGCAGCCAAGGCCCGACGGTAACCTACGAGCAGTACTTC. This translates into CASSQGPTVTYEQYF.